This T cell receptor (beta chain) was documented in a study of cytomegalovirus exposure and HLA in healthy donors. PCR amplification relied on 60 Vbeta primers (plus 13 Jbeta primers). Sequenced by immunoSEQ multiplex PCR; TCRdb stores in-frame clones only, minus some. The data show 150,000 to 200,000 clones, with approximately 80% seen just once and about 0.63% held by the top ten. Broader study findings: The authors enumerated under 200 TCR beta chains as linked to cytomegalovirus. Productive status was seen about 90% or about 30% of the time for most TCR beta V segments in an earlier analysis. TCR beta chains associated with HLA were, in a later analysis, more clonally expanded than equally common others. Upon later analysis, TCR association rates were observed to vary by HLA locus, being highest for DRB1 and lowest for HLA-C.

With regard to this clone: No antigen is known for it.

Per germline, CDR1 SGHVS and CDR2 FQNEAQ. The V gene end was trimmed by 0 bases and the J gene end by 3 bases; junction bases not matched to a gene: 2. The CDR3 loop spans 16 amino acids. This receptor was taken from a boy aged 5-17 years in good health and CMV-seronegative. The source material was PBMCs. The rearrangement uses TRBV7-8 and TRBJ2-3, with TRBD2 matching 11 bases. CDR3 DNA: TGTGCCAGCAGCTTAGCTCTAGCGGGAGGTACAGATACGCAGTATTTT. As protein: CASSLALAGGTDTQYF.